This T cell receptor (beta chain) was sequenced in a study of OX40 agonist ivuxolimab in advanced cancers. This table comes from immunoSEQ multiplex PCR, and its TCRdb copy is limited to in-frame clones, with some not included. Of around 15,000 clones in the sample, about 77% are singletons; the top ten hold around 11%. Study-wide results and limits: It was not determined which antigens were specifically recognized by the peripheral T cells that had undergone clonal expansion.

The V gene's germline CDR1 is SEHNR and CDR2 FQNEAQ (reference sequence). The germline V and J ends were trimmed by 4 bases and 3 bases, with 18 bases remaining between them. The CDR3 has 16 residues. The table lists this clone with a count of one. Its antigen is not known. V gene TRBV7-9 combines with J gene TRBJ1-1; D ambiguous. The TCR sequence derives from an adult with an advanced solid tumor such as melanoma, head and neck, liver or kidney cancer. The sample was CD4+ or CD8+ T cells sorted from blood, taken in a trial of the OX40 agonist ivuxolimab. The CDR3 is CASSSPWRAEDTEAFF. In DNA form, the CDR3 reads TGTGCCAGCAGCTCGCCGTGGAGGGCGGAGGACACTGAAGCTTTCTTT.